The next 5 T cell receptor beta chains were all read from a single sample in a study of molecular identifiers for immune sequencing clone quantification. TCRdb re-analysed the PCR reads in MiXCR, keeping a single row per CDR3 protein. The sample shows fewer than 350,000 distinct CDR3 sequences, over 20% of them seen only once. The sample comprised naive CD8+ T cells from blood, with Jurkat cell RNA spiked in. Regarding subset: FACS-sorted CD8+CD4-CCR7+CD45RA+ naive T cells. The origin of the receptors is a human donor in good health. Some libraries in this study had Jurkat cell RNA spiked in.

This clonotype was seen many times. This chain links TRBV28 with TRBJ1-5; tentatively, D is TRBD1 (6 bases). V was trimmed by 4 bases and J by 0 bases, leaving 13 bases between them. Germline CDR1 and CDR2: MDHEN and SYDVKM. This CDR3 has 16 residues. CDR3 sequence: CASSSTRTVSNQPQHF. The CDR3 nucleotides are TGTGCCAGCAGTTCAACAAGGACAGTTAGCAATCAGCCCCAGCATTTT.

V is TRBV6-1 and J is TRBJ1-5; 9 positions agree with TRBD1. The CDR3 runs 16 residues. Germline CDR1 and CDR2: MNHNS and SASEGT. V dropped 3 bases and J dropped 7; count of bases not matched to a gene: 10. The CDR3 reads CASSDTGGDYEQPQHF. In nucleotides, the CDR3 is TGTGCCAGCAGTGATACAGGGGGCGATTACGAACAGCCCCAGCATTTT.

This clonotype showed up many times. The rearrangement uses TRBV11-2 and TRBJ1-3; D is ambiguous. Germline V lookup: CDR1 SGHAT, CDR2 FQNNGV. V was pared by 5 bases and J by 0 bases, with 17 bases between. The CDR3 is 17 residues long. The CDR3 DNA is TGTGCCAGCAGCCCGCCGCTTTCTTCAAGCTCTGGAAACACCATATATTTT. This codes for CASSPPLSSSSGNTIYF.

This clonotype was seen a handful of times. The chain links TRBV4-3 to TRBJ2-3; a weak D match, TRBD2 (6 bases). The length of the CDR3 is 18 residues. Trimming removed 3 bases at V and 0 bases at J, with 19 bases between. Germline CDR1 reads LGHNA; CDR2 reads YSLEER. CDR3 in amino acids: CASSQTKVAGSSTDTQYF. The DNA of the CDR3 is TGCGCCAGCAGCCAGACGAAGGTGGCGGGGTCTAGCACAGATACGCAGTATTTT.

In its sample, this clonotype was seen many times. This chain joins TRBV5-6 and TRBJ1-2, with TRBD1 as a possible D gene (5 bases). CDR3 length: 14 residues. V lost 2 bases to trimming and J lost 7 bases, with 15 bases between them. Germline values: CDR1 SGHDT, CDR2 YYEEEE. CDR3 nucleotides: TGTGCCAGCAGCTTAATACAGGTTGCAGGTGGCTACACCTTC. Translating it yields CASSLIQVAGGYTF.